The 21 T cell receptor beta chains listed next were all sequenced from one sample in a study of identical twins. TCRdb reanalysed the 5' RACE reads using MiXCR and keeps one entry per CDR3 protein. The repertoire holds roughly 690,000 distinct CDR3 sequences, with roughly 6% as singletons. Sequencing was carried out using naive T cells sorted from blood. The receptor set was obtained from a man aged 18 to 35 in good health.

This clonotype was seen ten or more times. The V and J genes are TRBV29-1 and TRBJ2-7; 9 bases are a match to TRBD2. Germline trimming cut 3 bases from V and 3 bases from J; bases unmatched to any gene: 3. The CDR3 contains 13 residues. In germline, CDR1 is SQVTM, CDR2 ANQGSEA. The CDR3: CSVEKAGGYEQYF. The DNA for the CDR3 is TGCAGCGTTGAGAAAGCGGGAGGCTACGAGCAGTACTTC.

The J gene is TRBJ2-1, the V gene TRBV13, with 9 nucleotides matching TRBD2. Germline V CDR1 and CDR2: PRHDT, FYEKMQ (reference sequence). The CDR3 totals 15 residues. V lost 4 bases, J lost 8 bases, and 9 bases stayed unmatched. In DNA form, the CDR3 reads TGTGCCAGCAGCTCCCTTGCGGGAGGGCACGATGAGCAGTTCTTC. As protein: CASSSLAGGHDEQFF.

This clonotype was seen a few times. The chain is built from TRBV4-3 and TRBJ2-7; D perhaps matches TRBD2 (6 bases). This CDR3 spans 16 amino acids. Per the germline V gene, CDR1 is LGHNA and CDR2 is YSLEER. The V and J ends lost 3 bases and 0 bases respectively, with 15 bases between them. The CDR3 bases are TGCGCCAGCAGCCAGTCGGTCGGGAGACTCTCCTACGAGCAGTACTTC. Translated: CASSQSVGRLSYEQYF.

This clonotype was seen at least ten times. This rearrangement joins TRBV12-3 or TRBV12-4 to TRBJ1-5; D uncertain. V was shortened by 6 bases and J by 5 bases, with 11 bases between the two germline ends. There are 13 residues in the CDR3. The CDR3 DNA reads as TGTGCCAGCAGCGGAGGAGAAGATCAGCCCCAGCATTTT. Translating gives CASSGGEDQPQHF.

This clonotype was detected many times. The rearrangement joins TRBV12-3 or TRBV12-4 to TRBJ2-7; D may correspond to TRBD1 or TRBD2 (5 bases each). The CDR3 extends over 14 amino acids. V lost 7 bases and J lost 3, with 16 bases in between. CDR3 in amino acids: CASKSEGLFYEQYF. CDR3 coding DNA: TGTGCCAGCAAAAGCGAGGGGCTTTTCTACGAGCAGTACTTC.

There are many counts of this clonotype. This chain connects TRBV28 to TRBJ2-5, with D possibly TRBD1 on 5 matching bases. V was cut by 5 bases and J by 4 bases, with 8 bases left in between. The CDR3 has 12 residues. Germline assignment: CDR1 MDHEN and CDR2 SYDVKM. In nucleotides, the CDR3 is TGTGCCAGCAGTGGCAGGGTAGAGACCCAGTACTTC. This sequence encodes CASSGRVETQYF.

This clonotype was counted a few times. This chain links TRBV2 with TRBJ1-2; D possibly corresponds to TRBD1 (5 bases). The germline V and J ends were trimmed by 6 bases and 4 bases, with 12 bases remaining between them. The CDR3 runs 13 residues. CDR1 is SNHLY and CDR2 is FYNNEI in the germline V gene. The CDR3 coding sequence is TGTGCCAGCAGCGAGACAGAAGCCTATGGCTACACCTTC. Its translation: CASSETEAYGYTF.

The CDR3 nucleotides are TGTGCCAGCAGTTCCCGGGAGCGAGGCTTTTATGGCTACACCTTC. The encoded protein is CASSSRERGFYGYTF. The genes are TRBV12-3 or TRBV12-4 and TRBJ1-2; no definite D call. The germline V and J ends were trimmed by 4 bases and 5 bases, with 17 bases remaining between them. CDR3 length: 15 residues.

In this sample, this clonotype turned up many times. V usage is TRBV12-3 or TRBV12-4 and J usage is TRBJ2-3; weak D call: TRBD2 (5 bases). Trimming removed 4 bases from V and 1 base from J, with 12 bases in between. This CDR3 region has 15 residues. The CDR3 DNA reads TGTGCCAGCAGTTCCCAGAGGGTCGGCACAGATACGCAGTATTTT. Protein product: CASSSQRVGTDTQYF.

The chain recombines TRBV3-1 with TRBJ2-7; D is perhaps TRBD1 or TRBD2 (5 bases each). This CDR3 comprises 14 residues. Trimming removed 3 bases from V and 6 bases from J, with 15 bases in between. The V gene's germline CDR1 is LGHDT and CDR2 YNNKEL (reference sequence). CDR3 amino acids: CASSQGRSSAEQYF. Written as DNA, the CDR3 is TGTGCCAGCAGCCAGGGACGGTCCTCGGCCGAGCAGTACTTC.

This clonotype appeared a few times. The J gene is TRBJ1-6, the V gene TRBV6-1; 7 nucleotides align to TRBD1. V trimming: 6 bases; J trimming: 14 bases; junction bases outside the gene matches: 25. CDR3 length equals 18 residues. Per the germline V gene, CDR1 is MNHNS and CDR2 is SASEGT. DNA for the CDR3: TGTGCCAGCAGATCTGACAGGGCACGGCACTTTGACCACCATTCCCTCCACTTT. As protein: CASRSDRARHFDHHSLHF.

Many counts were recorded for this clonotype. The chain links TRBV11-2 to TRBJ2-5, with unresolved D. This CDR3 has 12 residues. V dropped 8 bases and J dropped 4 bases, with 11 bases sitting between them. Germline loops: CDR1 SGHAT, CDR2 FQNNGV. CDR3 sequence: CASCGWVETQYF. The CDR3 DNA follows: TGTGCCAGCTGTGGATGGGTAGAGACCCAGTACTTC.

The chain links TRBV23-1 to TRBJ1-4; D is unclear. TRBV23-1 is an open reading frame whose function is uncertain. The CDR3 loop spans 14 amino acids. Deletions cut 8 bases from V and 4 bases from J, with 14 bases between. Here the CDR3 reads CASATRQDNEKLFF. For the CDR3, the DNA is TGCGCCAGCGCCACGCGGCAGGATAATGAAAAACTGTTTTTT.

Written as DNA, the CDR3 is TGTGCCAGCAGCGACCCAGGACAGTTTAATTCACCCCTCCACTTT. As protein: CASSDPGQFNSPLHF. The chain links TRBV14 to TRBJ1-6, with a possible D match to TRBD1 (6 bases). CDR1 is SGHDN, CDR2 FVKESK, per germline. Trimming left V 5 bases short and J 6 bases short, with 14 bases between. CDR3 length: 15 amino acids.

Written as DNA, the CDR3 is TGTGCCAGCAGCGGAGAGGACAATCAGCCCCAGCATTTT. This gives the protein CASSGEDNQPQHF. The rearrangement joins TRBV7-2 to TRBJ1-5; no firm D call. Germline values: CDR1 SGHTA, CDR2 FQGNSA. V was shortened by 5 bases and J by 3 bases, with 8 bases between the two germline ends. The CDR3 consists of 13 residues.

J is TRBJ2-3 and V is TRBV5-6; the match to TRBD2 covers 11 bases. CDR1 and CDR2 (germline): SGHDT, YYEEEE. The junction had 4 bases not matched to a gene; V was cut back by 0 bases and J by 4 bases. The CDR3 spans 16 residues. The CDR3 sequence: CASSLEISGRADTQYF. The CDR3 nucleotides are TGTGCCAGCAGCTTGGAGATTAGCGGGAGGGCAGATACGCAGTATTTT.

The chain recombines TRBV30 with TRBJ1-1, with D unresolved. CDR3 size: 11 residues. V was shortened by 2 bases and J by 8 bases, with 9 bases between the two germline ends. Germline-derived CDR1 and CDR2 are GTSNPN and SVGIG (reference sequence). The CDR3 loop reads CAWSWTDEAFF. The CDR3 bases are TGTGCCTGGAGTTGGACCGACGAAGCTTTCTTT.

This clonotype was seen ten or more times. The rearrangement joins TRBV20-1 to TRBJ1-1; D perhaps matches TRBD1 (5 bases). Germline V CDR1 and CDR2: DFQATT, SNEGSKA (reference sequence). There are 14 residues in the CDR3. V lost 1 base to trimming and J lost 3 bases, with 12 bases between them. This CDR3 is CSARARVVDTEAFF. As DNA, the CDR3 is TGCAGTGCTAGAGCCAGGGTAGTGGACACTGAAGCTTTCTTT.

V gene TRBV30 combines with J gene TRBJ2-1; D gene uncertain. CDR1 GTSNPN and CDR2 SVGIG come from the germline V gene (reference sequence). The ends were cut back, 8 bases at V and 4 bases at J, with 12 bases in the middle. This CDR3 has 12 amino acids. Here the CDR3 DNA reads TGTGCCAGCCGGGCCCCTTACAATGAGCAGTTCTTC. It is translated as CASRAPYNEQFF.

This clonotype appeared many times. The rearrangement links TRBV5-1 to TRBJ2-4, with D possibly being TRBD1 (5 bases). Trimming removed 4 bases from V and 0 bases from J, with 11 bases in between. The CDR3 loop spans 15 amino acids. Germline V gives CDR1 SGHRS, CDR2 YFSETQ. The CDR3: CASSLTGVAKNIQYF. The CDR3 bases are TGCGCCAGCAGCCTTACAGGAGTAGCCAAAAACATTCAGTACTTC.

This clonotype was counted ten times or more. CDR3 residues: CASSLLARSYNEQFF. The CDR3 DNA sequence: TGCGCCAGCAGCTTACTAGCGCGCTCCTACAATGAGCAGTTCTTC. This rearrangement joins TRBV5-1 to TRBJ2-1; 7 bases map to TRBD2. The J segment lost 0 bases and the V segment lost 2 bases, leaving 2 bases of the junction unmatched. Looked up from germline, CDR1 is SGHRS and CDR2 is YFSETQ. The CDR3 is 15 residues long. Variable domain in full (rest from reference TRBV5-1 and TRBJ2-1): KAGVTQTPRYLIKTRGQQVTLSCSPISGHRSVSWYQQTPGQGLQFLFEYFSETQRNKGNFPGRFSGRQFSNSRSEMNVSTLELGDSALYLCASSLLARSYNEQFFGPGTRLTVL.